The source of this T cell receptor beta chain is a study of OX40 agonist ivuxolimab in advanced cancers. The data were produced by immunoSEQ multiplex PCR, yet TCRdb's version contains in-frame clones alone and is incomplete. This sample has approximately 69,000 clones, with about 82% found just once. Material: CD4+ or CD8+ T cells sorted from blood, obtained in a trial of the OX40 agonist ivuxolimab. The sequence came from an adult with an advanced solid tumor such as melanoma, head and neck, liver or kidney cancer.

Here the CDR3 DNA reads TGTGCCAGCAGGGGGAATGAAAAACTGTTTTTT. Protein product: CASRGNEKLFF. V is TRBV6-5 and J is TRBJ1-4; D gene uncertain. V was trimmed by 6 bases and J by 5 bases, leaving 4 bases between them. From germline, CDR1 is MNHEY and CDR2 SVGAGI. This CDR3 is built from 11 residues.